A single T cell receptor beta chain is shown here with its context. Its antigen is unidentified. The sample comes from a study of shared clonotypes between healthy human individuals. The study's findings and limits: Rarefaction showed that sequencing of sorted subsets was incomplete (despite large depth).

Naive CD8 cells comprised CD45RO-negative, CCR7-positively selected cells, excluding terminally differentiated effector memory CD45RA+ cells. Clones were sequenced by immunoSEQ multiplex PCR, and TCRdb holds only the in-frame ones, with some missing. The profile covers over 2,000,000 clones, with 90% to 95% appearing a single time and over 1.5% taken by the ten largest. The CDR3 has 14 residues. CDR1 and CDR2 (germline): SGHAT, FQDESV (reference sequence). The germline V and J ends were trimmed by 5 bases and 6 bases, with 17 bases remaining between them. Sequencing was carried out using naive CD8+ T cells from PBMCs. The receptor was isolated from a man aged 18 to 30 in good health. Some clones in this sample may be carry-over from other donors' samples. The chain couples TRBV11-1 to TRBJ2-7, with a possible D match to TRBD1 (7 bases). The CDR3 reads CASSPGQSGAEQYF. The DNA for the CDR3 is TGTGCCAGCAGCCCGGGACAGTCGGGGGCCGAGCAGTACTTC. The full variable domain, in which reference TRBV11-1 and TRBJ2-7 provide the parts outside the CDR3, is EAEVAQSPRYKITEKSQAVAFWCDPISGHATLYWYRQILGQGPELLVQFQDESVVDDSQLPKDRFSAERLKGVDSTLKIQPAELGDSAMYLCASSPGQSGAEQYFGPGTRLTVT.